Shown below are 18 T cell receptor beta chains from a single sample sequenced in a study of blood T cells in healthy people across ages. Combining a sample-barcoded 5' primer with a J-beta primer mix, a second PCR ran for roughly 7 to 12 cycles. Using its own MiXCR run on the 5' RACE reads, TCRdb lists one record per CDR3 protein. This sample yields 550,000 to 650,000 distinct CDR3 sequences, of which approximately 30% are seen a single time; 15% to 19% belongs to the top ten. Sequenced: blood. These receptors all stem from a woman of 80 years or more in good health.

This chain links TRBV5-1 with TRBJ1-2; D perhaps matches TRBD1 (5 bases). This CDR3 has 16 amino acids. Germline lookup yields CDR1 SGHRS and CDR2 YFSETQ. V was clipped by 4 bases and J by 5 bases, with 21 bases between them. CDR3 nucleotides: TGCGCCAGCAGCATTGACGGCCCCCGGGGCCTATATGGCTACACCTTC. Its translation is CASSIDGPRGLYGYTF.

This clonotype was observed a handful of times. The genes are TRBV28 and TRBJ2-2; TRBD1 or TRBD2 may be the D gene (5 bases each). The CDR3 consists of 18 residues. Trimming removed 6 bases at V and 7 bases at J, with 27 bases between. The germline V gene has CDR1 MDHEN and CDR2 SYDVKM. The CDR3 reads CASSPIEQEWERRGELFF. In DNA form, the CDR3 reads TGTGCCAGCAGCCCCATCGAACAGGAATGGGAGAGGCGCGGGGAGCTGTTTTTT.

This chain uses TRBV7-3 with TRBJ1-1; weak D call: TRBD1 (6 bases). The V end was cut by 0 bases, the J end by 1 base, with 15 bases between. CDR3 size: 17 residues. Germline V gives CDR1 SGHTA, CDR2 FQGTGA. In DNA form, the CDR3 reads TGTGCCAGCAGCTTAACGGGGGCGGGGCTGGGGAACACTGAAGCTTTCTTT. It specifies CASSLTGAGLGNTEAFF.

At least ten counts were recorded for this clonotype. V gene TRBV6-4 combines with J gene TRBJ2-7, with TRBD1 as a possible D gene (6 bases). This CDR3 comprises 19 residues. The V and J ends lost 5 bases and 4 bases respectively, with 30 bases between them. Germline-derived CDR1 and CDR2 are MRHNA and SNTAGT. The CDR3 DNA reads as TGTGCCAGCAGTCCATACGACCCCAGACAGGCTAGGGCAGGGTACGAGCAGTACTTC. It specifies CASSPYDPRQARAGYEQYF.

A remark on this clonotype: A read error is possible here, since a much larger clone lies one base away. The gene calls are TRBV28 and TRBJ2-7; 12 bases are a match to TRBD2. The V gene end was trimmed by 5 bases and the J gene end by 7 bases; junction bases not matched to a gene: 9. The CDR3 runs to 15 residues. Germline V CDR1 and CDR2: MDHEN, SYDVKM. The CDR3 loop reads CASSPGLAGYNEQYF. CDR3 DNA: TGTGCCAGCAGTCCCGGACTAGCGGGATACAATGAGCAGTACTTC.

This clonotype was seen only a few times. A clone one base away is much larger, so this may be a read error. V and J are TRBV3-1 and TRBJ2-1, with a possible D match to TRBD1 (6 bases). Germline assignment: CDR1 LGHDT and CDR2 YNNKEL (reference sequence). The CDR3 consists of 13 residues. The CDR3 reads CACSQDPDRQQFF. CDR3 nucleotides: TGTGCCTGCAGCCAAGACCCCGACAGGCAGCAGTTCTTC.

The gene calls are TRBV14 and TRBJ2-1; D is perhaps TRBD1 (7 bases). Trimming took 5 bases from V and 6 from J, leaving 14 bases between them. Germline V CDR1 and CDR2: SGHDN, FVKESK. This CDR3 comprises 14 residues. This CDR3 reads CASSRRGLGNEQFF. Written as DNA, the CDR3 is TGTGCCAGCAGCAGGAGGGGGCTGGGCAATGAGCAGTTCTTC.

The V call is TRBV7-2, the J call TRBJ1-6; 8 bases are shared with TRBD1. V lost 7 bases and J lost 10; bases outside the gene matches: 9. Germline V gene data show CDR1 as SGHTA and CDR2 as FQGNSA. The CDR3 sequence is 14 residues long. In DNA, the CDR3 is TGTGCCAGCACCCGGACAGGGAAAAGGTCACCCCTCCACTTT. It encodes CASTRTGKRSPLHF.

The genes are TRBV5-6 and TRBJ2-1, with 9 bases matching TRBD2. This CDR3 spans 18 amino acids. Losses at the gene ends were 2 bases for V and 0 bases for J; bases not matched to a gene: 9. Germline V gene sequence: CDR1 SGHDT, CDR2 YYEEEE. The CDR3 sequence: CASSFGSGGPSSYNEQFF. In DNA form, the CDR3 reads TGTGCCAGCAGCTTCGGCAGCGGGGGGCCGAGCTCCTACAATGAGCAGTTCTTC.

With respect to this clonotype: A much larger clone sits a single nucleotide away, making a read error possible. This chain connects TRBV28 to TRBJ2-3, with D perhaps matching TRBD1 or TRBD2 (7 bases each). Germline CDR1 reads MDHEN; CDR2 reads SYDVKM. The CDR3 consists of 17 residues. The V end was cut by 6 bases, the J end by 0 bases, with 19 bases between. Here the CDR3 reads CASRDRRGGRSTDTQYF. In nucleotides, the CDR3 is TGTGCCAGCAGAGACCGCAGGGGGGGGCGTAGCACAGATACGCAGTATTTT.

This clonotype was seen repeatedly, ten times or more. The chain joins TRBV20-1 to TRBJ2-3; 8 bases line up with TRBD2. Trimming cost V 8 bases and J 0 bases; bases outside gene matches: 4. The CDR3 contains 13 residues. The germline V gene has CDR1 DFQATT and CDR2 SNEGSKA (reference sequence). The DNA of the CDR3 is TGCAGTAACGCGGGAGGTAGCACAGATACGCAGTATTTT. Translated, it gives CSNAGGSTDTQYF.

This clonotype was counted many times. The chain has TRBV7-2 and TRBJ2-3; TRBD2 matches at 8 bases. Trimming removed 1 base from V and 5 bases from J; junction bases left unmatched: 8. This CDR3 has 16 residues. Germline V gene lookup returns CDR1 SGHTA and CDR2 FQGNSA. The CDR3 is CASSLVGGANVDTQYF. The CDR3 DNA is TGTGCCAGCAGCTTAGTCGGGGGGGCGAATGTAGATACGCAGTATTTT.

The chain uses TRBV7-9 and TRBJ2-2; the match to TRBD1 covers 10 bases. The CDR3 is 16 amino acids. CDR1 and CDR2 (germline): SEHNR, FQNEAQ (reference sequence). The V gene end was trimmed by 5 bases and the J gene end by 4 bases; junction bases not matched to a gene: 7. CDR3 residues: CASSPRQGAGTGELFF. The CDR3 bases are TGTGCCAGCAGCCCGAGACAGGGGGCGGGCACCGGGGAGCTGTTTTTT.

The V call is TRBV5-5, the J call TRBJ2-4, with no clear D. Trimming shortened V by 0 bases and J by 0 bases, and 10 bases separated the two germline ends. Per the germline V gene, CDR1 is SGHKS and CDR2 is YYEKEE (reference sequence). The length of the CDR3 is 16 residues. The CDR3: CASSLVPELAKNIQYF. The CDR3, as DNA: TGTGCCAGCAGCTTGGTGCCAGAGCTAGCCAAAAACATTCAGTACTTC. The complete variable domain, with remaining parts taken from reference TRBV5-5 and TRBJ2-4, reads DAGVTQSPTHLIKTRGQQVTLRCSPISGHKSVSWYQQVLGQGPQFIFQYYEKEERGRGNFPDRFSARQFPNYSSELNVNALLLGDSALYLCASSLVPELAKNIQYFGAGTRLSVL.

This clonotype was counted a few times. The gene calls are TRBV5-1 and TRBJ1-4; the match to TRBD1 covers 9 bases. The V and J ends lost 0 bases and 7 bases, in that order; junction bases with no gene match: 7. This CDR3 comprises 16 residues. The germline CDR1 and CDR2 sequences are SGHRS and YFSETQ. CDR3 sequence (DNA): TGCGCCAGCAGCTTGGACGGCCGGACAGGGGTTGAAAAACTGTTTTTT. It is translated as CASSLDGRTGVEKLFF. Variable domain in full (rest from reference TRBV5-1 and TRBJ1-4): KAGVTQTPRYLIKTRGQQVTLSCSPISGHRSVSWYQQTPGQGLQFLFEYFSETQRNKGNFPGRFSGRQFSNSRSEMNVSTLELGDSALYLCASSLDGRTGVEKLFFGSGTQLSVL.

V is TRBV11-2 and J is TRBJ1-1, with TRBD1 as a possible D gene (6 bases). The CDR3 totals 13 residues. V lost 5 bases and J lost 8, with 15 bases in between. CDR1 is SGHAT, CDR2 FQNNGV, per germline. CDR3: CASSPSGGGEAFF. CDR3 in DNA: TGTGCCAGCAGCCCTTCAGGAGGGGGGGAAGCTTTCTTT.

The chain recombines TRBV20-1 with TRBJ2-1; 8 bases map to TRBD2. CDR3 size: 14 residues. Trimming cost V 4 bases and J 10 bases; bases outside gene matches: 12. Per the germline V gene, CDR1 is DFQATT and CDR2 is SNEGSKA (reference sequence). The CDR3 DNA is TGCAGTGCTATACGGGAGGGCCGGCGAGGGGAGCAGTTCTTC. As protein: CSAIREGRRGEQFF.

Ten or more counts support this clonotype. The rearrangement links TRBV24-1 to TRBJ2-3; 8 bases fit TRBD1. V shed 4 bases and J 3 bases; nucleotides not matched to a gene: 8. The CDR3 runs to 16 residues. Germline lookup yields CDR1 KGHDR and CDR2 SFDVKD. CDR3: CATSENQGARTDTQYF. DNA of the CDR3: TGTGCCACCAGTGAAAACCAGGGGGCGAGGACAGATACGCAGTATTTT.